Listed here are 21 T cell receptor beta chains from one sample, sequenced in a study of blood T cell repertoires in COVID-19. Repertoires were generated with immunoSEQ multiplex PCR, while TCRdb's copy carries only in-frame clones and drops some. The sample shows more than 300,000 clones, about 88% of them seen only once. Sample: PBMCs or T cells enriched from blood (not recorded which). The receptor source for this set is a woman aged 18-35 years who had recovered from COVID-19.

This rearrangement joins TRBV5-1 to TRBJ2-7; 7 nucleotides match TRBD1. The CDR3 loop spans 16 amino acids. The junction had 13 bases not matched to a gene; V was cut back by 4 bases and J by 3 bases. The germline gives CDR1 SGHRS, CDR2 YFSETQ. Here the CDR3 reads CASSPFSGTEFYEQYF. The CDR3 bases are TGCGCCAGCAGCCCCTTTTCCGGGACAGAGTTCTACGAGCAGTACTTC. Filled out from reference TRBV5-1 and TRBJ2-7, the complete variable domain reads KAGVTQTPRYLIKTRGQQVTLSCSPISGHRSVSWYQQTPGQGLQFLFEYFSETQRNKGNFPGRFSGRQFSNSRSEMNVSTLELGDSALYLCASSPFSGTEFYEQYFGPGTRLTVT.

The chain has TRBV7-2 and TRBJ2-1, with TRBD2 matching over 8 bases. The CDR3 sequence is 16 residues long. The junction had 14 bases not matched to a gene; V was cut back by 3 bases and J by 10 bases. Germline V gene sequence: CDR1 SGHTA, CDR2 FQGNSA. The CDR3 is CASSLAPLAGGGEQFF. CDR3 bases: TGTGCCAGCAGCTTGGCCCCTCTAGCGGGCGGGGGGGAGCAGTTCTTC.

This chain joins TRBV28 and TRBJ1-3; D is unclear. Trimming pared 7 bases from V and 2 bases from J, leaving 27 bases between. Per the germline V gene, CDR1 is MDHEN and CDR2 is SYDVKM. The length of the CDR3 is 19 residues. CDR3 loop: CASIPPAGDVLHTGNTIYF. In DNA form, the CDR3 reads TGTGCCAGCATCCCCCCCGCGGGAGATGTGCTACACACTGGAAACACCATATATTTT.

V is TRBV6-2 or TRBV6-3 and J is TRBJ1-1, with 9 nucleotides matching TRBD1. This CDR3 contains 14 residues. The germline V gene has CDR1 MNHEY and CDR2 SVGEGT. With 6 bases clipped from V and 5 bases from J, the junction kept 7 bases outside the gene matches. This chain's CDR3 is CASSGQGRWTEAFF. CDR3 nucleotides: TGTGCCAGCAGCGGACAGGGGCGTTGGACTGAAGCTTTCTTT.

This chain uses TRBV27 with TRBJ1-5; 7 bases are shared with TRBD1. CDR1 and CDR2 (germline): MNHEY, SMNVEV (reference sequence). This CDR3 is 13 amino acids long. Trimming removed 10 bases from V and 4 bases from J; junction bases left unmatched: 7. For the CDR3, the DNA is TGTGCCACCAGGGGACAGTTTAATCAGCCCCAGCATTTT. Translation gives CATRGQFNQPQHF.

CDR3 sequence reads: CASSHRQASYEQYF. In DNA, the CDR3 is TGTGCCAGCAGTCATCGACAGGCCTCATACGAGCAGTACTTC. V and J are TRBV6-5 and TRBJ2-7, with D possibly TRBD1 on 6 matching bases. The CDR3 runs to 14 residues. V was pared by 5 bases and J by 4 bases, with 15 bases between. Germline CDR1 and CDR2: MNHEY and SVGAGI.

The chain employs TRBV11-2 and TRBJ2-2, with 9 bases aligning to TRBD2. The CDR3 is made up of 19 amino acids. Germline V gives CDR1 SGHAT, CDR2 FQNNGV. J lost 1 base, V lost 0 bases, and 9 bases had no gene match. In nucleotides, the CDR3 is TGTGCCAGCAGCTTAGATGTTTGGGCTAGCGGGGAGAACACCGGGGAGCTGTTTTTT. The encoded protein is CASSLDVWASGENTGELFF.

This clone appeared once. This chain joins TRBV5-1 and TRBJ2-7, with TRBD2 identical over 10 bases. This CDR3 is built from 15 residues. V was clipped by 4 bases and J by 4 bases; unmatched bases: 8. Germline V gene sequence: CDR1 SGHRS, CDR2 YFSETQ. CDR3 residues: CASSPSWTSGYEQYF. CDR3 nucleotide sequence: TGCGCCAGCAGCCCCTCCTGGACTAGCGGATACGAGCAGTACTTC.

The chain carries TRBV19 and TRBJ1-2; 8 nucleotides match TRBD1. CDR1 LNHDA and CDR2 SQIVND come from the germline V gene (reference sequence). With 5 bases clipped from V and 3 bases from J, the junction kept 11 bases outside the gene matches. CDR3 length: 16 amino acids. The CDR3 reads CASSQAGTGLHYGYTF. The CDR3 DNA reads TGTGCCAGTAGTCAAGCGGGGACAGGATTGCACTATGGCTACACCTTC.

J is TRBJ1-2 and V is TRBV6-5; perhaps TRBD1 as D (6 bases). This CDR3 comprises 15 residues. Germline V gene data show CDR1 as MNHEY and CDR2 as SVGAGI. V shed 3 bases and J shed 2 bases, with 13 bases lying between them. CDR3 bases: TGTGCCAGCAGTTATGGGGGACACGGAAACTATGGCTACACCTTC. Its protein is CASSYGGHGNYGYTF.

This chain uses TRBV7-2 with TRBJ1-2; perhaps TRBD1 as D (6 bases). V lost 6 bases, J lost 4 bases, and 27 bases lay in between. This CDR3 contains 18 residues. Germline CDR1 reads SGHTA; CDR2 reads FQGNSA. For the CDR3, the DNA is TGTGCCAGCAGTCCGGTCGGGGGCGGGGCCGGGGGGCCCTATGGCTACACCTTC. It encodes CASSPVGGGAGGPYGYTF.

The J gene is TRBJ1-6, the V gene TRBV7-2; D might be TRBD1 (5 bases). The CDR3 extends over 15 amino acids. The germline V gene has CDR1 SGHTA and CDR2 FQGNSA. Between the trimmed V and J ends, which lost 0 bases and 8 bases, there was a span of 11 bases. The CDR3 DNA reads TGTGCCAGCAGCTTAGCAGGGGTCGTAGATTCACCCCTCCACTTT. Its protein product is CASSLAGVVDSPLHF.

V usage is TRBV4-2 and J usage is TRBJ2-5, with TRBD2 as a possible D gene (7 bases). With 0 bases removed from V and 4 bases from J, the gap between germline ends came to 18 bases. From germline, CDR1 is LGHNA and CDR2 YNFKEQ. CDR3 size: 17 residues. CDR3 DNA: TGTGCCAGCAGCCAAGATATGGGGGGGCTGGACCTAGAGACCCAGTACTTC. It encodes CASSQDMGGLDLETQYF.

This chain uses TRBV19 with TRBJ2-1; 8 bases line up with TRBD1. The ends lost 2 bases at V and 3 bases at J; junction bases unmatched: 12. The CDR3 is made up of 18 amino acids. Looked up from germline, CDR1 is LNHDA and CDR2 is SQIVND (reference sequence). CDR3 coding DNA: TGTGCCAGTAGTATAACCGGGACAGGAGATTATAACTACAATGAGCAGTTCTTC. Translated: CASSITGTGDYNYNEQFF.

The chain links TRBV7-9 to TRBJ2-7; 8 bases line up with TRBD1. V gave up 5 bases and J gave up 9 bases; unmatched junction bases: 9. Germline loops: CDR1 SEHNR, CDR2 FQNEAQ (reference sequence). This CDR3 is 13 amino acids long. For the CDR3, the DNA is TGTGCCAGCAGCCTCGGGACAGGCCAAACGCAGTACTTC. This sequence encodes CASSLGTGQTQYF.

This rearrangement joins TRBV30 to TRBJ2-5; possible D gene TRBD2, 6 bases. CDR1 GTSNPN and CDR2 SVGIG come from the germline V gene (reference sequence). V lost 8 bases to trimming and J lost 5 bases, with 18 bases between them. The CDR3 spans 13 residues. CDR3 sequence reads: CAGGVWGGETQYF. CDR3 DNA sequence: TGTGCCGGTGGGGTATGGGGAGGTGAGACCCAGTACTTC.

The chain carries TRBV21-1 and TRBJ2-7; the table's D call, TRBD1, was not checked against the DNA. TRBV21-1 constitutes a pseudogene. CDR3 size: 16 residues. CDR3 sequence (DNA): TGTGCCAGCAGCAAGGGGTGGGACAGCGATTCCTACGAGCAGTACTTC. This sequence encodes CASSKGWDSDSYEQYF.

This clone was seen a single time. The gene calls are TRBV18 and TRBJ2-3; TRBD2 matches 7 bases. This CDR3 is built from 15 residues. The V gene end was trimmed by 4 bases and the J gene end by 1 base; junction bases not matched to a gene: 5. The V gene's germline CDR1 is KGHSH and CDR2 LQKENI. CDR3 DNA: TGTGCCAGCTCACGGGAAGGACTAGGCACAGATACGCAGTATTTT. This gives the protein CASSREGLGTDTQYF. Full variable domain (remainder filled in from reference TRBV18 and TRBJ2-3): NAGVMQNPRHLVRRRGQEARLRCSPMKGHSHVYWYRQLPEEGLKFMVYLQKENIIDESGMPKERFSAEFPKEGPSILRIQQVVRGDSAAYFCASSREGLGTDTQYFGPGTRLTVL.

The chain couples TRBV3-1 (or the pseudogene TRBV3-2) to TRBJ1-4; 8 bases are a match to TRBD1. CDR1 is LGHDT and CDR2 is YNNKEL in the germline V gene (reference sequence). V shed 1 base and J 7 bases; nucleotides not matched to a gene: 8. CDR3 length: 16 amino acids. As DNA, the CDR3 is TGTGCCAGCAGCCAAGCCAGCGGACAGGGAGGTGAAAAACTGTTTTTT. This encodes CASSQASGQGGEKLFF.

The gene calls are TRBV7-2 and TRBJ1-2; possibly TRBD1 for D (5 bases). The germline CDR1 and CDR2 sequences are SGHTA and FQGNSA. CDR3 length equals 13 residues. V gave up 5 bases and J gave up 7 bases, with 14 bases separating them. The CDR3, as DNA: TGTGCCAGCAGCGTCGGGACTCGGGGTGGCTACACCTTC. This translates into CASSVGTRGGYTF.

This chain uses TRBV5-1 with TRBJ2-5; D may be TRBD1 (5 bases). The V gene lost 4 bases and the J gene lost 3 bases, with 16 bases spanning the gap. Germline V gives CDR1 SGHRS, CDR2 YFSETQ. There are 15 residues in the CDR3. The CDR3 sequence is CASSLQGNLEETQYF. Written as DNA, the CDR3 is TGCGCCAGCAGCCTCCAGGGTAACCTTGAAGAGACCCAGTACTTC. Complete variable domain (other parts from reference TRBV5-1 and TRBJ2-5): KAGVTQTPRYLIKTRGQQVTLSCSPISGHRSVSWYQQTPGQGLQFLFEYFSETQRNKGNFPGRFSGRQFSNSRSEMNVSTLELGDSALYLCASSLQGNLEETQYFGPGTRLLVL.